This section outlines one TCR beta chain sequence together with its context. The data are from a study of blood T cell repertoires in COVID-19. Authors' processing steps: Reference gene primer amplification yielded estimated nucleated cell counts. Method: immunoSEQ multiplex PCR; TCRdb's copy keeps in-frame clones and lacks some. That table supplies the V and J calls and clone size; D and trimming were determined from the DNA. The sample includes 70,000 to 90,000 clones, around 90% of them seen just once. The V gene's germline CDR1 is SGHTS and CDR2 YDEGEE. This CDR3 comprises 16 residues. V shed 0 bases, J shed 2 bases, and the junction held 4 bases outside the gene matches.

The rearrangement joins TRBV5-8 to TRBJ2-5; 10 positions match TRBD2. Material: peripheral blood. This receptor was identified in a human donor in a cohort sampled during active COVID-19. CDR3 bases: TGTGCCAGCAGCTTGGGTAGCGGGGGGCCTCAAGAGACCCAGTACTTC. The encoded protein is CASSLGSGGPQETQYF.